One sample yielded the 20 T cell receptor beta chains listed below, sequenced in a study of beta chain features in type 1 diabetes. These receptors have no known antigen. Since all of the isolated RNA was reverse transcribed, expressed TCRB transcripts were what got sequenced. The data were produced by immunoSEQ multiplex PCR, yet TCRdb's version contains in-frame clones alone and is incomplete. Of about 280,000 clones listed, 15% are singletons. General observations from the study: Among patients with Type 1 diabetes, TCRB CDR3s were moderately but significantly shorter in every one of the four CD4+ subsets.

The source material was naive CD4+ T cells from blood. The source of these receptors is a man aged 18 to 29 with type 1 diabetes.

J is TRBJ1-1 and V is TRBV4-2; TRBD1 is a possible D gene (6 bases). Germline CDR1 LGHNA, CDR2 YNFKEQ. The CDR3 sequence is 17 residues long. V lost 0 bases and J 4 bases, leaving 18 bases between the germline ends. CDR3 coding DNA: TGTGCCAGCAGCCAAGATGGGTTATGGGGGCATGGCACTGAAGCTTTCTTT. As protein: CASSQDGLWGHGTEAFF.

V is TRBV20-1 and J is TRBJ1-2; no definite D call. Germline assignment: CDR1 DFQATT and CDR2 SNEGSKA (reference sequence). V lost 1 base and J 8 bases, leaving 5 bases between the germline ends. The CDR3 totals 10 residues. CDR3 in amino acids: CSARVLGYTF. CDR3 coding DNA: TGCAGTGCTAGAGTCCTAGGCTACACCTTC.

In its sample, this clone was seen a few times. The rearrangement uses TRBV5-1 and TRBJ2-5; TRBD2 aligns across 10 bases. The CDR3 runs to 14 residues. Germline V CDR1 and CDR2: SGHRS, YFSETQ. Germline trimming cut 3 bases from V and 2 bases from J; bases unmatched to any gene: 1. The CDR3 DNA follows: TGCGCCAGCAGCTGGACTAGCGGACAAGAGACCCAGTACTTC. This encodes CASSWTSGQETQYF.

The rearrangement links TRBV7-9 to TRBJ1-5, with 9 bases aligning to TRBD1. Germline V gene sequence: CDR1 SEHNR, CDR2 FQNEAQ (reference sequence). This CDR3 is built from 16 residues. V shed 5 bases and J 7 bases; nucleotides not matched to a gene: 12. CDR3 sequence reads: CASSPGGQGRVQPQHF. The CDR3 coding sequence is TGTGCCAGCAGCCCGGGAGGACAGGGGCGAGTCCAGCCCCAGCATTTT.

This clone occurred a few times. Here the CDR3 reads CASSPGHTSSYNEQFF. The CDR3 nucleotides are TGTGCCAGCTCACCGGGGCACACAAGCTCCTACAATGAGCAGTTCTTC. The chain recombines TRBV18 with TRBJ2-1; possible D gene TRBD1, 5 bases. The CDR3 totals 16 residues. Trimming pared 3 bases from V and 0 bases from J, leaving 12 bases between. The germline V gene encodes CDR1 KGHSH and CDR2 LQKENI.

The chain carries TRBV5-1 and TRBJ2-2; 8 bases fit TRBD1. Germline CDR1 reads SGHRS; CDR2 reads YFSETQ. The CDR3 consists of 14 residues. Unmatched junction bases numbered 3, after V lost 4 bases and J lost 4 bases. The CDR3 nucleotides read TGCGCCAGCAGCCAGACAGGGGTCACCGGGGAGCTGTTTTTT. Encoded protein: CASSQTGVTGELFF.

This sequence joins TRBV2 and TRBJ2-3; 8 nucleotides align to TRBD2. Germline V gene data show CDR1 as SNHLY and CDR2 as FYNNEI. With 5 bases clipped from V and 6 bases from J, the junction kept 4 bases outside the gene matches. There are 13 residues in the CDR3. The CDR3, as DNA: TGTGCCAGCAGTCCCGGGGGGGGTGATACGCAGTATTTT. Residues: CASSPGGGDTQYF.

This clone showed up just a few times. This chain uses TRBV27 with TRBJ2-2; D call uncertain. In germline, CDR1 is MNHEY, CDR2 SMNVEV (reference sequence). V lost 5 bases to trimming and J lost 8 bases, with 18 bases between them. The CDR3 has 15 residues. The CDR3 DNA follows: TGTGCCAGCAGTCCGCGCCAAGGCGGCGGAGGGGAGCTGTTTTTT. Protein product: CASSPRQGGGGELFF.

This clone was seen only a few times. This chain links TRBV30 with TRBJ1-1, with a weak D call TRBD1 (5 bases). Germline CDR1 is GTSNPN and CDR2 is SVGIG (reference sequence). The CDR3 covers 13 residues. V lost 4 bases to trimming and J lost 6 bases, with 15 bases between them. CDR3 in amino acids: CAWIRGAGPEAFF. For the CDR3, the DNA is TGTGCCTGGATTAGGGGCGCCGGGCCTGAAGCTTTCTTT.

The genes are TRBV6-1 and TRBJ2-1; D is undetermined. Per the germline V gene, CDR1 is MNHNS and CDR2 is SASEGT. The germline V and J ends were trimmed by 7 bases and 8 bases, with 15 bases remaining between them. The CDR3 spans 13 residues. The CDR3 DNA reads TGTGCCAGCATAGACTGGCGTCGGCATGAGCAGTTCTTC. Translation gives CASIDWRRHEQFF.

V gene TRBV27 combines with J gene TRBJ2-7; no clear D. V shed 4 bases and J shed 4 bases, with 8 bases lying between them. The CDR3 is made up of 12 amino acids. CDR1 and CDR2 from the germline V gene are MNHEY and SMNVEV (reference sequence). The CDR3 bases are TGTGCCAGCAGTTCACAGCTTTACGAGCAGTACTTC. Amino acids: CASSSQLYEQYF.

This chain joins TRBV15 and TRBJ2-1, with D tentatively TRBD2 (6 bases). CDR1 LNHNV and CDR2 YYDKDF come from the germline V gene (reference sequence). The V end was cut by 1 base, the J end by 5 bases, with 12 bases between. This CDR3 is 15 amino acids long. CDR3 nucleotide sequence: TGTGCCACCAGCAGAGGCGGGGATGGGAACAATGAGCAGTTCTTC. It yields the protein CATSRGGDGNNEQFF.

V usage is TRBV9 and J usage is TRBJ2-1, with 9 bases that match TRBD2. Germline CDR1 SGDLS, CDR2 YYNGEE. Unmatched junction bases numbered 8, after V lost 2 bases and J lost 5 bases. The CDR3 consists of 16 residues. The CDR3 spells CASSVGGRAGNNEQFF. For the CDR3, the DNA is TGTGCCAGCAGCGTCGGCGGGAGGGCAGGGAACAATGAGCAGTTCTTC.

Concerning this clone itself: This sample includes further DNA sequences coding for the same CDR3. The rearrangement uses TRBV28 and TRBJ2-7, with 9 nucleotides matching TRBD1. V lost 5 bases, J lost 4 bases, and 6 bases stayed unmatched. The CDR3 contains 14 residues. In germline, CDR1 is MDHEN, CDR2 SYDVKM. The CDR3, as DNA: TGTGCCAGCAGTCCGGGGGACAGGGCGTACGAGCAGTACTTC. Translation: CASSPGDRAYEQYF.

This clone was seen only a few times. The rearrangement links TRBV18 to TRBJ2-7, with 10 positions matching TRBD2. V lost 6 bases, J lost 5 bases, and 7 bases stayed unmatched. The CDR3 has 14 amino acids. Germline V gene lookup returns CDR1 KGHSH and CDR2 LQKENI. The DNA for the CDR3 is TGTGCCAGCTCGTCAGCGGGGGGGCCAGACGAGCAGTACTTC. Amino acid sequence: CASSSAGGPDEQYF.

The chain combines TRBV28 with TRBJ2-7; 11 bases are shared with TRBD2. The CDR3 totals 15 residues. The V gene's germline CDR1 is MDHEN and CDR2 SYDVKM. J was trimmed by 12 bases and V by 2 bases; bases with no gene match: 12. This chain's CDR3 is CASSLRGSGRAEGYF. The CDR3 coding sequence is TGTGCCAGCAGTTTAAGGGGTAGCGGGAGGGCCGAAGGGTACTTC.

The chain recombines TRBV7-2 with TRBJ1-4; no clear D gene. CDR3 length: 14 residues. Germline loops: CDR1 SGHTA, CDR2 FQGNSA. V dropped 2 bases and J dropped 2 bases, with 6 bases sitting between them. The CDR3 region is CASSLQATNEKLFF. The CDR3 nucleotides read TGTGCCAGCAGCTTACAAGCTACTAATGAAAAACTGTTTTTT.

In this sample, this clone turned up a few times. The chain links TRBV29-1 to TRBJ2-3; D gene ambiguous. CDR1 SQVTM and CDR2 ANQGSEA come from the germline V gene. This CDR3 contains 12 residues. Trimming pared 3 bases from V and 2 bases from J, leaving 6 bases between. This chain's CDR3 is CSVDRFTDTQYF. CDR3 in DNA: TGCAGCGTTGACCGTTTCACAGATACGCAGTATTTT.

This clone was seen a handful of times. The CDR3: CASSLGGSRTDYEQYF. The CDR3 nucleotides read TGTGCCAGCAGCTTAGGGGGTTCCAGGACAGACTACGAGCAGTACTTC. This chain links TRBV11-2 with TRBJ2-7, with D possibly matching TRBD1 (6 bases). CDR1 SGHAT and CDR2 FQNNGV come from the germline V gene. The CDR3 runs to 16 residues. Trimming cost V 1 base and J 3 bases, with 16 bases left between them.

This CDR3 reads CASSPGATHANEQYF. The CDR3 nucleotides are TGTGCCAGCTCACCCGGAGCAACACACGCTAATGAGCAGTACTTC. This chain uses TRBV18 with TRBJ2-7; D remains unclear. Trimming shortened V by 3 bases and J by 7 bases, and 19 bases separated the two germline ends. Germline V lookup: CDR1 KGHSH, CDR2 LQKENI. The length of the CDR3 is 15 residues.